This TCR beta chain was captured by sequencing in a study of shared clonotypes between healthy human individuals. In the naive CD8 group, cells lacked CD45RO and were positively selected for CCR7, so terminally differentiated effector memory CD45RA+ cells were left out. This clone was seen only once. Genomic DNA belonging to each subset was distributed in equal measure over several immunoSEQ plates. Only in-frame clones appear in the TCRdb table, and some are missing; sequencing was by immunoSEQ multiplex PCR. The sample yields hundreds of thousands of clones, about 96% seen once. The TCR originated in a man aged 25-45 years in good health. Input material: naive CD8+ T cells sorted from blood.

The CDR3: CASSFGPATGTPTGEAFF. CDR3 bases: TGTGCCAGCAGTTTCGGGCCCGCAACCGGGACACCCACCGGAGAAGCTTTCTTT. The genes are TRBV28 and TRBJ1-1; tentative D call: TRBD1 (6 bases). CDR3 size: 18 residues. Germline V gives CDR1 MDHEN, CDR2 SYDVKM. V lost 3 bases and J 8 bases, leaving 28 bases between the germline ends.